These 3 T cell receptor beta chains were all obtained from the same sample, sequenced in a study of T cells after yellow fever vaccination. Each CDR3 protein gets one entry after TCRdb re-called the 5' RACE reads with MiXCR. This repertoire shows 100,000 to 150,000 distinct CDR3 sequences, nearly 15% found once; its top ten account for roughly two fifths. The source was CD8+ T cells sorted from PBMCs, collected 5 days after the yellow fever booster vaccination. The receptors shown here come from a man younger than 35 who received the YFV17D yellow fever vaccine.

The table lists this clonotype with a few counts. This sequence joins TRBV7-8 and TRBJ2-1; 14 bases align to TRBD2. The J segment lost 3 bases and the V segment lost 4 bases, leaving 5 bases of the junction unmatched. CDR1 is SGHVS, CDR2 FQNEAQ, per germline. The CDR3 extends over 17 amino acids. The CDR3 region is CASSSGLAGAVYNEQFF. CDR3 DNA: TGTGCCAGCAGCTCGGGACTAGCGGGGGCCGTCTACAATGAGCAGTTCTTC. Using reference TRBV7-8 and TRBJ2-1 for the parts outside the CDR3, the full variable domain is GAGVSQSPRYKVAKRGQDVALRCDPISGHVSLFWYQQALGQGPEFLTYFQNEAQLDKSGLPSDRFFAERPEGSVSTLKIQRTQQEDSAVYLCASSSGLAGAVYNEQFFGPGTRLTVL.

This clonotype was observed a few times. The J gene is TRBJ2-3, the V gene TRBV20-1; D is uncertain. CDR1 and CDR2 from the germline V gene are DFQATT and SNEGSKA (reference sequence). The V end lost 1 base, the J end lost 3 bases, and 14 bases lay between the germline ends. The CDR3 has 15 amino acids. CDR3 sequence reads: CSARVPGRDTDTQYF. CDR3 in DNA: TGCAGTGCTAGAGTGCCCGGTAGAGATACAGATACGCAGTATTTT.

The chain joins TRBV6-2 or TRBV6-3 to TRBJ1-5; D may be TRBD1 (6 bases). This CDR3 is built from 14 residues. The germline V gene encodes CDR1 MNHEY and CDR2 SVGEGT. V was pared by 2 bases and J by 4 bases, with 9 bases between. DNA for the CDR3: TGTGCCAGCAGTTACGACAGGCAGAATCAGCCCCAGCATTTT. Translated, it gives CASSYDRQNQPQHF.